This T cell receptor beta chain appears in the sequencing data of a study of T cells after posttransplantation cyclophosphamide. Generated by immunoSEQ multiplex PCR, the TCRdb table keeps only in-frame clones and is missing some. The record shows just over 25,000 clones for this sample, with no singletons present. The CDR3 contains 13 residues. Unmatched junction bases numbered 7, after V lost 7 bases and J lost 6 bases. The germline CDR1 and CDR2 sequences are MGHRA and YSYEKL. The table lists this clone with many counts. The rearrangement links TRBV4-1 to TRBJ1-2, with 8 bases lining up with TRBD1. The receptor was derived from a man aged 45-60 years in good health, CMV-negative, and a related stem cell transplant donor. Sequencing was performed on PBMCs. The CDR3, as DNA: TGCGCCAGCAAAAAACCACAGGGGGATGGCTACACCTTC. Amino acid sequence: CASKKPQGDGYTF.